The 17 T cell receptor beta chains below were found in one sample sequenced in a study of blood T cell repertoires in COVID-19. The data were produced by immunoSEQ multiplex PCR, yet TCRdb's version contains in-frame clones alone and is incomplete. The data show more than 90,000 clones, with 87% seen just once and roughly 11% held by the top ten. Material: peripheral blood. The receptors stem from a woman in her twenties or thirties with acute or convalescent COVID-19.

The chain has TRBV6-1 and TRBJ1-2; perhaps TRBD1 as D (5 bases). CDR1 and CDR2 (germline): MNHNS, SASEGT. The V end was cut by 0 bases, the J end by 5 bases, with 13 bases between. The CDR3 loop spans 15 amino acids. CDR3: CASSEAADSFYGYTF. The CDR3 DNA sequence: TGTGCCAGCAGTGAAGCGGCTGACAGCTTTTATGGCTACACCTTC.

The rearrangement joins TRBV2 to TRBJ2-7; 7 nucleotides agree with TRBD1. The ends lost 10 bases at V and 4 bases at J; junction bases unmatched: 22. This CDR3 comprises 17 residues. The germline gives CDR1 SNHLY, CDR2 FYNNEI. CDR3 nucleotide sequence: TGTGCCACCGGGCGATGGGCCCAAGACAGGGCGATGTACGAGCAGTACTTC. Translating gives CATGRWAQDRAMYEQYF.

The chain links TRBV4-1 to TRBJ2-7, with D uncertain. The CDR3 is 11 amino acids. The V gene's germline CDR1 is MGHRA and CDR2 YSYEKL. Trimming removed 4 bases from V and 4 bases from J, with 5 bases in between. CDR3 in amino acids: CASSLFYEQYF. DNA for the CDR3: TGCGCCAGCAGCCTCTTTTACGAGCAGTACTTC.

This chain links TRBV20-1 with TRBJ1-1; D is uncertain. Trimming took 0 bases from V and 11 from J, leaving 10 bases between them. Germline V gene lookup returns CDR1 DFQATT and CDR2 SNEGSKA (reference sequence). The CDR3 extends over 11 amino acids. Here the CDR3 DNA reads TGCAGTGCTAGAGATATAGGGAGGGCTTTCTTT. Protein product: CSARDIGRAFF.

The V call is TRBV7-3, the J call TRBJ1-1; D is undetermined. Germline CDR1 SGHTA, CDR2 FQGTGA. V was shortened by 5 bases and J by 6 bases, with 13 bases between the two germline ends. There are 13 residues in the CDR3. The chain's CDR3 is CASSRGQEAEAFF. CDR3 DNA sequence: TGTGCCAGCAGCCGAGGGCAAGAAGCTGAAGCTTTCTTT.

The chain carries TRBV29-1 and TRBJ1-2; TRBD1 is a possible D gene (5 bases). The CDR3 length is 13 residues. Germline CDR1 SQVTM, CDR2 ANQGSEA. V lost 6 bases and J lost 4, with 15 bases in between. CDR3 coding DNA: TGCAGCGTACTATCCAGCAGGGCCTATGGCTACACCTTC. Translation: CSVLSSRAYGYTF.

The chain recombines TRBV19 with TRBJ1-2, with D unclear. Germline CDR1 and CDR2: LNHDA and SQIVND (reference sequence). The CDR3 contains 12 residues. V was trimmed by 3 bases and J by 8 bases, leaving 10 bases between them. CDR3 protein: CASSMGPSGYTF. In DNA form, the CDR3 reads TGTGCCAGTAGTATGGGCCCCTCGGGCTACACCTTC.

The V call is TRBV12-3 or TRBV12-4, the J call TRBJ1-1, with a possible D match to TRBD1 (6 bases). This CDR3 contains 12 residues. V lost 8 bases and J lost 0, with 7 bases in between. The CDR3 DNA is TGTGCCAGCGGACAGTTGAACACTGAAGCTTTCTTT. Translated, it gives CASGQLNTEAFF.

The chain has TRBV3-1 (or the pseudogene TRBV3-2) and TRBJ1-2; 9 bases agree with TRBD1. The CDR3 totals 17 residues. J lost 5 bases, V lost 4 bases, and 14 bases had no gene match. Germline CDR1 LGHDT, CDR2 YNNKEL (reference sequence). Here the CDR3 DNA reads TGTGCCAGCAGCCCCACAGGGGGCGAATCAAGACGGTATGGCTACACCTTC. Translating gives CASSPTGGESRRYGYTF.

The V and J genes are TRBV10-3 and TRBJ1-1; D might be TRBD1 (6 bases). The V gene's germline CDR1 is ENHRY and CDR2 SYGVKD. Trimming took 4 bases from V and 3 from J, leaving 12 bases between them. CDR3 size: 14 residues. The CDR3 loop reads CAISVGGEDTEAFF. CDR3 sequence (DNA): TGTGCCATCAGTGTAGGGGGAGAAGACACTGAAGCTTTCTTT.

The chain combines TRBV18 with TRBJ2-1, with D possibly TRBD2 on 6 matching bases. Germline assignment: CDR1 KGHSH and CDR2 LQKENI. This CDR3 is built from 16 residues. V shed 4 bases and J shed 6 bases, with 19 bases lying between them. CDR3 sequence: CASSLDGGSFFNEQFF. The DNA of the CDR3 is TGTGCCAGCTCACTCGACGGGGGATCCTTCTTCAATGAGCAGTTCTTC.

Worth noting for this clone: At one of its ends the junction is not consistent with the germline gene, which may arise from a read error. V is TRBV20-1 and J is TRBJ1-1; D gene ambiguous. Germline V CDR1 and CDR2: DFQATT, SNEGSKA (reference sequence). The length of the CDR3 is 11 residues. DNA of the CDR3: TGCAGTGCTTCCCTGATTCAACATCCATTTTTT. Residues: CSASLIQHPFF.

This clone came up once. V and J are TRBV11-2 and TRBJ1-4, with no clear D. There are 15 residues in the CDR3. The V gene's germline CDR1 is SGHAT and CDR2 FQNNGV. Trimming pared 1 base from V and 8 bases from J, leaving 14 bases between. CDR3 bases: TGTGCCAGCAGCTTAGGAGGGAGCGGCCAGGAAAAACTGTTTTTT. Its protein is CASSLGGSGQEKLFF.

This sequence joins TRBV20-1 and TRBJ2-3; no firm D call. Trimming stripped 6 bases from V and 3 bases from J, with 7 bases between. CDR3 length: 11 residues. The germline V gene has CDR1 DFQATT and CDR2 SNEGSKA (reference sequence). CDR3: CSALRTDTQYF. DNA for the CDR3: TGCAGTGCGCTCCGGACAGATACGCAGTATTTT.

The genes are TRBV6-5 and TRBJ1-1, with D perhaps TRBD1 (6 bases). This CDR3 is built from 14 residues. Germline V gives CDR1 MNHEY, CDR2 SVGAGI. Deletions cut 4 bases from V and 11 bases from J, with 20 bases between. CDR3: CASSSPGTYIRAFF. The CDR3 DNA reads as TGTGCCAGCAGTTCGCCCGGGACATATATTCGGGCTTTCTTT.

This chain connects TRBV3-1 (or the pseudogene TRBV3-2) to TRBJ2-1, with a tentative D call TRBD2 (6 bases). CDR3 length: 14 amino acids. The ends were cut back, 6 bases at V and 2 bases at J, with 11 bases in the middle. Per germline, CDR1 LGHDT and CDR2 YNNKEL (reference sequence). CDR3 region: CASSGGNTYNEQFF. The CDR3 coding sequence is TGTGCCAGCAGTGGGGGGAACACCTACAATGAGCAGTTCTTC.

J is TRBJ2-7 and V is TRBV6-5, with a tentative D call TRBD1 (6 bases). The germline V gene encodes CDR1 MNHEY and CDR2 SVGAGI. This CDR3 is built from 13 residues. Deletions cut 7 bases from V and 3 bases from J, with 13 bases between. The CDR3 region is CASTTGTFYEQYF. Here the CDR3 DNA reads TGTGCCAGCACCACCGGGACATTCTACGAGCAGTACTTC.